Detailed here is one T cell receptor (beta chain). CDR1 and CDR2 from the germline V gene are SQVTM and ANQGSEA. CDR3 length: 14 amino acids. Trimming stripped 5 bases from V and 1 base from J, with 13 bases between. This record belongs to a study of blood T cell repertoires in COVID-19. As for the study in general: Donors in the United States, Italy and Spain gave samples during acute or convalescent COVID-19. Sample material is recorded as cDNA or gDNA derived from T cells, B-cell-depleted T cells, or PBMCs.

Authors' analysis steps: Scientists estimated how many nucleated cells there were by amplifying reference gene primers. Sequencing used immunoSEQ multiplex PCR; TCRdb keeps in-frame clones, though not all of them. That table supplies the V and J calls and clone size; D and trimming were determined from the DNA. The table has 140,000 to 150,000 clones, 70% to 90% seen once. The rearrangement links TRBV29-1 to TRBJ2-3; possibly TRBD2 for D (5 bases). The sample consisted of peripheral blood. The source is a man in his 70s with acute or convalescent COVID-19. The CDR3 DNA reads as TGCAGCGTTCGCCCGGGATGGGGCACAGATACGCAGTATTTT. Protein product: CSVRPGWGTDTQYF.